This T cell receptor (beta chain) was captured by sequencing in a study of neoadjuvant anti-PD-1 for oral cavity cancer. As for the study in general: Patients mostly received three to four biweekly nivolumab doses at 3 mg/kg before surgery.

General observations from the study: Pretreatment Treg/Th17 ratio correlated inversely with post-treatment tumor clonality.

Time point defined: after neoadjuvant nivolumab, at surgical resection. These oral cavity squamous cell carcinomas were HPV-negative and locally advanced. Tumor libraries mostly used about 5.1 ug genomic DNA, two replicates each. Method: immunoSEQ multiplex PCR; TCRdb's copy keeps in-frame clones and lacks some. In the table there are 20,000 to 25,000 clones, 25% to 30% of which are singletons. Between the trimmed V and J ends, which lost 2 bases and 2 bases, there was a span of 10 bases. Germline V gene data show CDR1 as SGHDN and CDR2 as FVKESK. CDR3 length: 16 residues. This clone came up a few times. Its antigen is not known.

Sequencing was performed on tumor tissue, taken after nivolumab (anti-PD-1) treatment. The chain combines TRBV14 with TRBJ2-6; perhaps TRBD2 as D (6 bases). The TCR originated in a person aged 40 to 85 with oral cavity squamous cell carcinoma. CDR3: CASSQIRGAGANVLTF. CDR3 coding DNA: TGTGCCAGCAGCCAAATTCGCGGGGCTGGGGCCAACGTCCTGACTTTC.